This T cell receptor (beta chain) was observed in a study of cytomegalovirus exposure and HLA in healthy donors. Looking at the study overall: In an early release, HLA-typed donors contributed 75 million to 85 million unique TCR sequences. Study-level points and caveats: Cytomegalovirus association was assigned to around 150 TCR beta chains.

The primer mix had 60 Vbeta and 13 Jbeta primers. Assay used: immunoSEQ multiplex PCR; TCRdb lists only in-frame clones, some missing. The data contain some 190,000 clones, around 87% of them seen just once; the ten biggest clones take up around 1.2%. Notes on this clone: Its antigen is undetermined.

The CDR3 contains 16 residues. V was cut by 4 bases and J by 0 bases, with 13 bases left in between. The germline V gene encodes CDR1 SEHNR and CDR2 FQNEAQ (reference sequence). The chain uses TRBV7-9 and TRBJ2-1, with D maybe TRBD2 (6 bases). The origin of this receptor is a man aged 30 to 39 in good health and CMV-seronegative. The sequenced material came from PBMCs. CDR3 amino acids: CASSWRRESSYNEQFF. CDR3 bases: TGTGCCAGCAGCTGGCGACGGGAGAGCTCCTACAATGAGCAGTTCTTC.